This entry lists 28 T cell receptor beta chains sequenced from one sample in a study of cytomegalovirus exposure and HLA in healthy donors. The primer mix had 60 Vbeta and 13 Jbeta primers. Only in-frame clones appear in the TCRdb table, and some are missing; sequencing was by immunoSEQ multiplex PCR. In the table there are 45,000 or so clones, roughly 69% of which are singletons. Sequencing was performed on PBMCs. The receptors were sampled from a woman aged 30 to 39 in good health and CMV-seronegative.

Only one count was recorded for this clone. The gene calls are TRBV18 and TRBJ1-6, with D unclear. V was trimmed by 3 bases and J by 7 bases, leaving 13 bases between them. Germline V gene lookup returns CDR1 KGHSH and CDR2 LQKENI. The CDR3 totals 15 residues. The CDR3 is CASSPSVTGNSPLHF. In DNA, the CDR3 is TGTGCCAGCTCACCCTCCGTGACGGGGAATTCACCCCTCCACTTT.

The rearrangement uses TRBV7-8 and TRBJ1-5; D gene ambiguous. Deletions cut 5 bases from V and 6 bases from J, with 14 bases between. Germline lookup yields CDR1 SGHVS and CDR2 FQNEAQ. The length of the CDR3 is 14 residues. The CDR3 spells CASSPEQVRQPQHF. The CDR3 DNA reads as TGTGCCAGCAGCCCAGAGCAGGTTCGTCAGCCCCAGCATTTT.

This rearrangement joins TRBV2 to TRBJ2-7; no definite D call. V shed 5 bases and J shed 1 base, with 3 bases lying between them. Germline V CDR1 and CDR2: SNHLY, FYNNEI. The CDR3 sequence is 11 residues long. CDR3 region: CASSPSYEQYF. The CDR3 region has the DNA TGTGCCAGCAGTCCTTCCTACGAGCAGTACTTC. The whole variable domain, remainder taken from reference TRBV2 and TRBJ2-7, is EPEVTQTPSHQVTQMGQEVILRCVPISNHLYFYWYRQILGQKVEFLVSFYNNEISEKSEIFDDQFSVERPDGSNFTLKIRSTKLEDSAMYFCASSPSYEQYFGPGTRLTVT.

This clone was picked up one time. The gene calls are TRBV25-1 and TRBJ2-7; D possibly corresponds to TRBD1 (6 bases). V was pared by 7 bases and J by 7 bases, with 20 bases between. CDR3 size: 14 residues. Germline CDR1 and CDR2: MGHDK and SYGVNS. In DNA form, the CDR3 reads TGTGCCAGCACCCCGACAGGCCGAACGCGGGAGCAGTACTTC. Residues: CASTPTGRTREQYF.

This chain uses TRBV4-2 with TRBJ2-3; a possible D gene is TRBD2 (7 bases). Trimming left V 2 bases short and J 2 bases short, with 14 bases between. The CDR3 is 16 amino acids. The germline gives CDR1 LGHNA, CDR2 YNFKEQ. CDR3 bases: TGTGCCAGCAGCCAAAAGGGGGGGGGTTACACAGATACGCAGTATTTT. Its protein product is CASSQKGGGYTDTQYF.

The rearrangement links TRBV2 to TRBJ1-5; 7 positions match TRBD1. The CDR3 extends over 15 amino acids. The V gene end was trimmed by 6 bases and the J gene end by 5 bases; junction bases not matched to a gene: 10. Per germline, CDR1 SNHLY and CDR2 FYNNEI. The CDR3, as DNA: TGTGCCAGCAGCCTGGAACAGGGGTCCCATCAGCCCCAGCATTTT. Translating gives CASSLEQGSHQPQHF.

This chain joins TRBV6-1 and TRBJ1-5; possible D gene TRBD1, 6 bases. Trimming shortened V by 6 bases and J by 3 bases, and 12 bases separated the two germline ends. Germline V gene lookup returns CDR1 MNHNS and CDR2 SASEGT. This CDR3 region has 14 residues. The CDR3 DNA follows: TGTGCCAGCAGACCACAGGGCTTCAATCAGCCCCAGCATTTT. This gives the protein CASRPQGFNQPQHF.

V and J are TRBV29-1 and TRBJ2-7; TRBD2 might be the D (6 bases). The CDR3 has 14 amino acids. Germline V gene lookup returns CDR1 SQVTM and CDR2 ANQGSEA. Trimming pared 6 bases from V and 5 bases from J, leaving 20 bases between. CDR3 sequence: CSVQGQGGTNEQYF. The CDR3 bases are TGCAGCGTACAAGGGCAGGGAGGAACAAACGAGCAGTACTTC.

The chain uses TRBV4-2 and TRBJ2-3; D may be TRBD2 (6 bases). This CDR3 spans 17 amino acids. Germline CDR1 LGHNA, CDR2 YNFKEQ. The V end lost 0 bases, the J end lost 3 bases, and 16 bases lay between the germline ends. For the CDR3, the DNA is TGTGCCAGCAGCCAAGAGGTGGGGGGAGTTTCGACAGATACGCAGTATTTT. As protein: CASSQEVGGVSTDTQYF.

This clone was detected only a few times. The genes are TRBV10-3 and TRBJ2-5; no definite D call. The CDR3 extends over 12 amino acids. From germline, CDR1 is ENHRY and CDR2 SYGVKD. The V gene lost 8 bases and the J gene lost 1 base, with 8 bases spanning the gap. As DNA, the CDR3 is TGTGCCATCGCGGCGGCCCAAGAGACCCAGTACTTC. Its translation: CAIAAAQETQYF.

The chain is built from TRBV2 and TRBJ2-1, with a possible D match to TRBD2 (6 bases). This CDR3 contains 18 residues. V was pared by 7 bases and J by 3 bases, with 25 bases between. Germline values: CDR1 SNHLY, CDR2 FYNNEI. The CDR3 DNA sequence: TGTGCCAGCATCAGTGCAGGGACTCAGCCCCCCGACTACAATGAGCAGTTCTTC. It codes for CASISAGTQPPDYNEQFF.

The chain employs TRBV5-4 and TRBJ1-4; 10 nucleotides match TRBD1. Germline-derived CDR1 and CDR2 are SGHNT and YYREEE (reference sequence). V lost 3 bases and J lost 3; bases outside the gene matches: 2. The CDR3 is made up of 15 amino acids. The CDR3 region is CASSSGTGANEKLFF. The CDR3 DNA sequence: TGTGCCAGCAGCTCTGGGACAGGGGCTAATGAAAAACTGTTTTTT.

This clone was seen a handful of times. The rearrangement links TRBV19 to TRBJ1-1; 7 bases align to TRBD1. The J segment lost 1 base and the V segment lost 5 bases, leaving 1 base of the junction unmatched. This CDR3 has 13 residues. CDR1 is LNHDA and CDR2 is SQIVND in the germline V gene (reference sequence). CDR3 sequence reads: CASSRQGNTEAFF. CDR3 bases: TGTGCCAGTAGTCGACAGGGGAACACTGAAGCTTTCTTT.

The chain combines TRBV7-2 with TRBJ1-3; D might be TRBD1 (6 bases). V lost 5 bases and J 0 bases, leaving 11 bases between the germline ends. The length of the CDR3 is 15 residues. The germline V gene has CDR1 SGHTA and CDR2 FQGNSA. The CDR3 reads CASSTRQVSGNTIYF. In DNA, the CDR3 is TGTGCCAGCAGCACCAGACAGGTCTCTGGAAACACCATATATTTT.

The gene calls are TRBV28 and TRBJ1-1, with D possibly TRBD1 on 6 matching bases. CDR3 length: 16 residues. The V and J ends lost 4 bases and 0 bases respectively, with 15 bases between them. Per the germline V gene, CDR1 is MDHEN and CDR2 is SYDVKM. The CDR3 DNA reads TGTGCCAGCAGTTCTCCCGAGGACAGCATGAACACTGAAGCTTTCTTT. Amino acids: CASSSPEDSMNTEAFF.

The chain joins TRBV7-9 to TRBJ2-5, with 9 nucleotides matching TRBD1. J was trimmed by 4 bases and V by 2 bases; bases with no gene match: 11. Germline loops: CDR1 SEHNR, CDR2 FQNEAQ (reference sequence). The CDR3 sequence is 17 residues long. CDR3 sequence reads: CASSLQQGQGFRETQYF. CDR3 nucleotides: TGTGCCAGCAGCTTACAACAAGGACAGGGGTTTCGAGAGACCCAGTACTTC.

This chain connects TRBV29-1 to TRBJ1-1; D unresolved. The germline V and J ends were trimmed by 5 bases and 1 base, with 20 bases remaining between them. The CDR3 loop spans 16 amino acids. Germline loops: CDR1 SQVTM, CDR2 ANQGSEA. CDR3 bases: TGCAGCGTTTCTTACACTACGGCCCGGCCGAACACTGAAGCTTTCTTT. Amino acid sequence: CSVSYTTARPNTEAFF.

The chain links TRBV11-3 to TRBJ2-1; no definite D call. The CDR3 extends over 12 amino acids. Germline V gene lookup returns CDR1 SGHNT and CDR2 YENEEA. Trimming took 1 base from V and 8 from J, leaving 6 bases between them. The CDR3 sequence: CASSLGEDEQFF. CDR3 nucleotides: TGTGCCAGCAGCTTAGGCGAGGATGAGCAGTTCTTC.

V usage is TRBV7-9 and J usage is TRBJ2-5, with D perhaps TRBD2 (5 bases). This CDR3 region has 14 residues. The germline CDR1 and CDR2 sequences are SEHNR and FQNEAQ (reference sequence). V lost 5 bases to trimming and J lost 4 bases, with 14 bases between them. The CDR3 loop reads CASSPPVGRETQYF. As DNA, the CDR3 is TGTGCCAGCAGCCCGCCGGTTGGGAGAGAGACCCAGTACTTC.

The V call is TRBV5-1, the J call TRBJ1-1, with D unclear. The CDR3 covers 14 residues. Germline V lookup: CDR1 SGHRS, CDR2 YFSETQ. The V and J ends lost 4 bases and 0 bases respectively, with 10 bases between them. The CDR3 DNA reads as TGCGCCAGCAGCGTGGGGTCTATGAACACTGAAGCTTTCTTT. Translating it yields CASSVGSMNTEAFF.

V and J are TRBV5-1 and TRBJ1-4; 7 nucleotides match TRBD1. This CDR3 region has 15 residues. Trimming cost V 4 bases and J 8 bases; bases outside gene matches: 11. CDR1 is SGHRS and CDR2 is YFSETQ in the germline V gene. CDR3 DNA sequence: TGCGCCAGCAGCATGCACAGGGGTGCTGGGGAAAAACTGTTTTTT. Translation gives CASSMHRGAGEKLFF.

The chain uses TRBV7-9 and TRBJ2-3; D gene unclear. Trimming pared 3 bases from V and 1 base from J, leaving 8 bases between. CDR3 size: 14 residues. Germline CDR1 and CDR2: SEHNR and FQNEAQ (reference sequence). CDR3 bases: TGTGCCAGCAGCTTTGCCGGTGGCACAGATACGCAGTATTTT. Translation: CASSFAGGTDTQYF.

This clone has just a few counts. In this CDR3 the conserved last residue, phenylalanine or tryptophan, is missing, so a read error is likely. Because the CDR3's place on the DNA is in doubt, the DNA is left out and the CDR3 is given as listed by TCRdb. V gene TRBV28 combines with J gene TRBJ1-1; the table's D call, TRBD1, was not checked against the DNA. Termini included, the CDR3 measures 12 amino acids. The germline V gene has CDR1 MDHEN and CDR2 SYDVKM. This CDR3 is CASSLGDRVQVL.

V usage is TRBV5-1 and J usage is TRBJ2-4, with 14 bases lining up with TRBD2. V lost 4 bases, J lost 2 bases, and 8 bases stayed unmatched. CDR1 and CDR2 from the germline V gene are SGHRS and YFSETQ. The CDR3 spans 18 residues. This CDR3 is CASSTTSGGVLPKNIQYF. CDR3 DNA sequence: TGCGCCAGCAGCACGACTAGCGGGGGGGTTCTTCCCAAAAACATTCAGTACTTC.

V is TRBV28 and J is TRBJ1-5; 8 bases are shared with TRBD1. The V gene's germline CDR1 is MDHEN and CDR2 SYDVKM. V shed 6 bases and J 3 bases; nucleotides not matched to a gene: 1. This CDR3 is built from 13 residues. CDR3 coding DNA: TGTGCCAGCAGGACAGGGGACAATCAGCCCCAGCATTTT. Its translation: CASRTGDNQPQHF.

The chain recombines TRBV6-6 with TRBJ1-1; no reliable D call. The CDR3 length is 12 residues. Germline loops: CDR1 MNHNY, CDR2 SVGAGI (reference sequence). Trimming cost V 8 bases and J 5 bases, with 12 bases left between them. CDR3 coding DNA: TGTGCCAGCTGGAGGGATCGGACTGAAGCTTTCTTT. Its protein is CASWRDRTEAFF.

The V gene is TRBV6-5, the J gene TRBJ1-1; maybe TRBD1 (6 bases). Trimming removed 6 bases from V and 5 bases from J, with 13 bases in between. This CDR3 is 13 amino acids long. Germline loops: CDR1 MNHEY, CDR2 SVGAGI. The CDR3 DNA follows: TGTGCCAGCAGGCCAGGGGTTTGGACTGAAGCTTTCTTT. Translating gives CASRPGVWTEAFF.

The J gene is TRBJ2-1, the V gene TRBV2, with a possible D match to TRBD1 (7 bases). The CDR3 covers 15 residues. Per germline, CDR1 SNHLY and CDR2 FYNNEI. The V end lost 2 bases, the J end lost 6 bases, and 14 bases lay between the germline ends. CDR3 in DNA: TGTGCCAGCAGTGAACAGGGGGGTCAAGTCAATGAGCAGTTCTTC. It encodes CASSEQGGQVNEQFF.